This T cell receptor beta chain was identified during a study of CD8+ T cells in alopecia areata. For the study at large: Treated patients took oral tofacitinib at 5 to 10 mg twice daily. Study-level points and caveats: Elevated clonality characterized lesional scalp relative to normal scalp, particularly in alopecia totalis/universalis.

This CDR3 region has 14 residues. The V gene lost 0 bases and the J gene lost 8 bases, with 13 bases spanning the gap. The germline V gene encodes CDR1 PRHDT and CDR2 FYEKMQ (reference sequence). Collected material from alopecia areata patients comprised lesional scalp punch biopsies and peripheral blood. Cell sorting on a FACSAria was used to separate CD4+ and CD8+ T cells from the PBMCs. This clone was detected many times. The antigen is undetermined. RNA extraction and reverse transcription yielded cDNA as sequencing template. Using immunoSEQ multiplex PCR, the repertoire was profiled, and TCRdb retains in-frame clones only, with some absent. The table shows 150,000 to 180,000 clones, with around 55% occurring only once.

The TCR sequence derives from a human donor with alopecia areata. The sample was CD8+ T cells sorted from blood, taken at week 0. This chain connects TRBV13 to TRBJ1-2; possibly TRBD1 for D (5 bases). The CDR3 coding sequence is TGTGCCAGCAGCTTAGGCGGGGCAGGGCAAGGCTACACCTTC. This encodes CASSLGGAGQGYTF.